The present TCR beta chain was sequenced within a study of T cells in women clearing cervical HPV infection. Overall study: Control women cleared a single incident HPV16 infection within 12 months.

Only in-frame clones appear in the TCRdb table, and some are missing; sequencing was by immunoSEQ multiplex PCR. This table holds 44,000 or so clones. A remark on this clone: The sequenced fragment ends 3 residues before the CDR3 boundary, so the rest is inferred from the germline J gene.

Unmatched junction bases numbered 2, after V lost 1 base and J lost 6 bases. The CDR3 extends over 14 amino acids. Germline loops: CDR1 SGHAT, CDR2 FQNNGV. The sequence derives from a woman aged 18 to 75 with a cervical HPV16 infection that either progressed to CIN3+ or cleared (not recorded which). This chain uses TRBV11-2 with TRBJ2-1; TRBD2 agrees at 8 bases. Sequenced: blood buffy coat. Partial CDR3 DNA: TGTGCCAGCAGCTTAGGTCTAGCGGGCAATGAG. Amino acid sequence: CASSLGLAGNE. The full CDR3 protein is CASSLGLAGNEQFF.